This TCR beta chain comes out of a study of CD8 T cells in ankylosing spondylitis. Study-level findings and limits: Matched synovial fluid from ankylosing spondylitis patients was reported to be enriched for disease-linked clones. Several highly homologous variants formed a TCR beta motif that appeared characteristic of ankylosing spondylitis blood.

Germline values: CDR1 SNHLY, CDR2 FYNNEI. Trimming took 1 base from V and 2 from J; bases not matched to a gene: 8. The CDR3 consists of 16 residues. Scientists made TCR beta libraries using quantitative 5'-RACE with molecular barcodes. TCRdb passed the 5' RACE reads through MiXCR, listing each CDR3 protein once. The sample holds around 30,000 distinct CDR3 sequences; 12% to 15% are singletons and the top ten take about a third. Judged by abundance, this clonotype is medium-sized (0.01 to 0.1%). Its antigen is unknown. This clonotype was sampled from a male donor with ankylosing spondylitis or in good health (not recorded which). The sequencing sample was made of blood. The chain employs TRBV2 and TRBJ2-7; 7 nucleotides match TRBD2. The CDR3 reads CASSEGLGGTPYEQYF. The CDR3 coding sequence is TGTGCCAGCAGTGAAGGTCTGGGAGGGACCCCCTACGAGCAGTACTTC.